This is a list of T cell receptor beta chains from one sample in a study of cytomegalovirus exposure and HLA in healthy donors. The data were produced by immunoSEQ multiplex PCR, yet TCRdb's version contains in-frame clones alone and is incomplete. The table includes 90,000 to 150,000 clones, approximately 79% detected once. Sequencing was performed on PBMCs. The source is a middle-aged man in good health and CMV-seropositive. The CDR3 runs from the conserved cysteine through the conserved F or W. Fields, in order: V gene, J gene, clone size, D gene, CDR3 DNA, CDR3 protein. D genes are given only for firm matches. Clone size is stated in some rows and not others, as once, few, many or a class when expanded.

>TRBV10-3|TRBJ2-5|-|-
TGTGCCATCAGTGAGGACAGCCAAGAGACCCAGTACTTC
CAISEDSQETQYF
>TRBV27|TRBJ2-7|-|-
TGTGCCAGCAGTTTATCGACACGTACCTCCTACGAGCAGTACTTC
CASSLSTRTSYEQYF
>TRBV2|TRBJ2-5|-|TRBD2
TGTGCCAGCAGTTTTGGACTAGCGGGTGAGACCCAGTACTTC
CASSFGLAGETQYF
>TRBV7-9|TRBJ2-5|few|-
TGTGCCAGCAGCTTAGGGACAGGAGGGGTAGAGACCCAGTACTTC
CASSLGTGGVETQYF
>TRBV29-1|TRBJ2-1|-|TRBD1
TGCAGCGTCCATCAGGGACAGGGGTACAATGAGCAGTTCTTC
CSVHQGQGYNEQFF
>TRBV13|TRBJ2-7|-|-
TGTGCCAGCAGCTTAGGCGGGAGAAGCTCCTACGAGCAGTACTTC
CASSLGGRSSYEQYF
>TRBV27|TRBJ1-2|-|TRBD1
TGTGCCAGCAGTTTATTTGGACAGGGGAAGAGCTATGGCTACACCTTC
CASSLFGQGKSYGYTF
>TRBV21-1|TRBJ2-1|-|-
TGTGCCAGCAGCAAAGCCCCCAGGGTTCTCGATGAGCAGTTCTTC
CASSKAPRVLDEQFF
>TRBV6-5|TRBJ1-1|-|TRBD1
TGTGCCAGCAGCTCGGGACAGGGGTTGGCTGAAGCTTTCTTT
CASSSGQGLAEAFF
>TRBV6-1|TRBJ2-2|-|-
TGTGCCAGCAGGAAGGAGGTAGCGAACACCGGGGAGCTGTTTTTT
CASRKEVANTGELFF
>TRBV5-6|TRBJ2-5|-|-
TGTGCCAGCAGCACGGGTTTAGACGAGACCCAGTACTTC
CASSTGLDETQYF
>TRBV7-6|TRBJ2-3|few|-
TGTGCCAGCAGCTTAGCCTCGTTGGGGGGATTGAACGCGCAGTATTTT
CASSLASLGGLNAQYF
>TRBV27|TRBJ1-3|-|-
TGTGCCAGCAGTTTAGGCAAACCCTCTGGAAACACCATATATTTT
CASSLGKPSGNTIYF
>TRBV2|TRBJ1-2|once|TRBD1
TGTGCCAGCAGTGGGGATCGGGACAGACTCCCAGACTATGGCTACACCTTC
CASSGDRDRLPDYGYTF
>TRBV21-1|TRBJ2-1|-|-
TGTGCCAGCAGCGCCAACGTCGGCGGATACAATGAGCAGTTCTTC
CASSANVGGYNEQFF
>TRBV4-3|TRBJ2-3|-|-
TGCGCCAGCAGCCAGAAGGGGTATAGCACAGATACGCAGTATTTT
CASSQKGYSTDTQYF
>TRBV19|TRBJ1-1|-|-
TGTGCCAGTAGTATAGGGTCGGGGTTAACTGAAGCTTTCTTT
CASSIGSGLTEAFF
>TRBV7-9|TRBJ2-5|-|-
TGTGCCAGCAGCTTAGTGGGGGGAGAGACCCAGTACTTC
CASSLVGGETQYF
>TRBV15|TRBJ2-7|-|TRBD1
TGTGCCACCAGCAGAGCCGGGACAGGGGGCCACGAGCAGTACTTC
CATSRAGTGGHEQYF
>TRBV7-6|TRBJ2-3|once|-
TGTGCCAGCAGCTTAGGATTGCGAGGCACAGATACGCAGTATTTT
CASSLGLRGTDTQYF
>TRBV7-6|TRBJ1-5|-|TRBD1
TGTGCCAGCAGTTTAGACAGGGGACAGCCCCAGCATTTT
CASSLDRGQPQHF
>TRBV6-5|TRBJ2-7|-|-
TGTGCCAGCAGGAACGACAGAATTCACGAGCAGTACTTC
CASRNDRIHEQYF
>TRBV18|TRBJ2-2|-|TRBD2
TGTGCCAGCTCATCGACTAGCGGTACTCTCGGGGAGCTGTTTTTT
CASSSTSGTLGELFF
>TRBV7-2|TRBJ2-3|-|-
TGTGCCAGCAGCTTAGTTCGGAGAGCAGATACGCAGTATTTT
CASSLVRRADTQYF
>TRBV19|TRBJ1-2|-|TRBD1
TGTGCCAGTAGTCTCCGGGGAAGGGGGCCCCAACTCCACACCTTC
CASSLRGRGPQLHTF
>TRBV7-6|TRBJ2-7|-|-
TGTGCCAGCAGCTTAACGGGGAACGAGCAGTACTTC
CASSLTGNEQYF
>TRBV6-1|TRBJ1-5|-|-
TGTGCCAGCAGTGAAACACAACCGAGACTCCAGCATTTT
CASSETQPRLQHF
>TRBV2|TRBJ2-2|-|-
TGTGCCAGCAGGGGGCGGGGGAACACCGGGGAGCTGTTTTTT
CASRGRGNTGELFF